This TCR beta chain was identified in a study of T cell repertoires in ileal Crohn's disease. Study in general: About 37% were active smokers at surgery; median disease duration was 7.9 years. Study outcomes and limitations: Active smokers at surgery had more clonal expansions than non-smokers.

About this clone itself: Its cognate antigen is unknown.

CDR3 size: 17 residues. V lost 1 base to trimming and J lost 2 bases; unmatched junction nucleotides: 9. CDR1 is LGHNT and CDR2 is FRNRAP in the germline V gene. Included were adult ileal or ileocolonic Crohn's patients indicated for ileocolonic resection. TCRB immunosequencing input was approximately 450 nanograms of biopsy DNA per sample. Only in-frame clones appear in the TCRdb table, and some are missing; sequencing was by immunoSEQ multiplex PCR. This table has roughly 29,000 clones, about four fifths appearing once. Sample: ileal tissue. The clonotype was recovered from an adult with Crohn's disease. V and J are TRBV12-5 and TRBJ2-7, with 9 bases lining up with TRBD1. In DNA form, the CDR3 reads TGTGCTAGTGGTTTGGCCCCGGGACAGGGACTGACCTACGAGCAGTACTTC. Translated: CASGLAPGQGLTYEQYF.